This TCR beta chain emerged from a study of blood T cell repertoires in COVID-19. Study-wide background: The analysed material was cDNA or gDNA that came from T cells, B-cell-depleted T cells, or PBMCs.

The method was immunoSEQ multiplex PCR; TCRdb's version includes in-frame clones alone and lacks a portion of them. The data show about 180,000 clones, around 87% seen once. This sequence was found in a man in his forties or fifties with active or convalescent COVID-19. Sequenced input: peripheral blood.

The CDR3 sequence: CASTLQETQYF. The CDR3 DNA reads TGTGCTAGTACCCTACAAGAGACCCAGTACTTC. The rearrangement uses TRBV12-5 and TRBJ2-5; D gene unclear. Germline values: CDR1 LGHNT, CDR2 FRNRAP. V lost 8 bases to trimming and J lost 2 bases, with 6 bases between them. The CDR3 length is 11 residues.